A selection of T cell receptor beta chains follows, all from one sample in a study of OX40 agonist ivuxolimab in advanced cancers. This table comes from immunoSEQ multiplex PCR, and its TCRdb copy is limited to in-frame clones, with some not included. In the table there are approximately 21,000 clones, roughly four fifths of which are singletons. The starting material was CD4+ or CD8+ T cells sorted from blood, obtained in a trial of the OX40 agonist ivuxolimab. These receptors were collected from an adult with an advanced solid tumor such as melanoma, head and neck, liver or kidney cancer. The CDR3 runs from the conserved cysteine through the conserved F or W. The D gene is left open where the match is weak. Not all rows give a size; the values are once, few, many and, for expanded clones, a class.

d_gene,v_gene,abundance,j_gene,CDR3nt,CDR3aa
.,TRBV18,.,TRBJ1-2,TGTGCCAGCTCACCACAGGACGTGATCTATGGCTACACCTTC,CASSPQDVIYGYTF
.,TRBV18,.,TRBJ2-1,TGTGCCAGCTCACCACCGTCCGTGGGCTACAATGAGCAGTTCTTC,CASSPPSVGYNEQFF
.,TRBV7-9,.,TRBJ2-1,TGTGCCAGCAGCTTAACCCTCAGGGACGCCTTAACAACCCATGAGCAGTTCTTC,CASSLTLRDALTTHEQFF
.,TRBV25-1,.,TRBJ1-5,TGTGCCAGCAGCCCGGGTCCCTGGGATCAGCCCCAGCATTTT,CASSPGPWDQPQHF
.,TRBV7-4,.,TRBJ1-2,TGTGCCAGCAGCTTAGCGCTTACGGACTATGGCTACACCTTC,CASSLALTDYGYTF
.,TRBV21-1,.,TRBJ2-2,TGTGCCAGCAGCAAGGGACTAGCGGACACCGGGGAGCTGTTTTTT,CASSKGLADTGELFF
.,TRBV28,.,TRBJ1-5,TGTGCCAGCAGGTATAGCAATCAGCCCCAGCATTTT,CASRYSNQPQHF
.,TRBV6-1,once,TRBJ2-3,TGTGCCAGCAGTAAGGAGTTTAGCACAGATACGCAGTATTTT,CASSKEFSTDTQYF
.,TRBV7-6,.,TRBJ1-2,TGTGCCAGCAGCTTAGGACCGGGCTATGGCTACACCTTC,CASSLGPGYGYTF
.,TRBV28,.,TRBJ2-7,TGTGCCAGCAGAACGACAGGAAGATCCTACGAGCAGTACTTC,CASRTTGRSYEQYF
.,TRBV4-3,few,TRBJ1-2,TGCGCCAGCAGCCAAGAAGGGGGTAGTCTATATGGCTACACCTTC,CASSQEGGSLYGYTF
.,TRBV4-3,.,TRBJ1-6,TGCGCCAGCAGCCAAGAACCGTCCTCTAATTCACCCCTCCACTTT,CASSQEPSSNSPLHF
.,TRBV7-2,once,TRBJ2-7,TGTGCCAGCAGCTTAGTGGGGGTCCGAACCCCCTACGAGCAGTACTTC,CASSLVGVRTPYEQYF
TRBD1,TRBV6-1,.,TRBJ1-4,TGTGCCAGCGGGACAGTTTGGCAAAATGAAAAACTGTTTTTT,CASGTVWQNEKLFF
.,TRBV28,.,TRBJ2-5,TGTGCCAGCAGTTTATATTCCTCCATAGGAGGCTCCAAAGAGACCCAGTACTTC,CASSLYSSIGGSKETQYF
.,TRBV4-1,medium-sized,TRBJ1-4,TGCGCCAGCAGCCAAAACCCTGGACAGATATACAATGAAAAACTGTTTTTT,CASSQNPGQIYNEKLFF
.,TRBV19,.,TRBJ2-2,TGTGCCAGTAGTTACAGGGTCGCGAACACCGGGGAGCTGTTTTTT,CASSYRVANTGELFF
TRBD2,TRBV29-1,once,TRBJ2-1,TGCAGCGCCCGGACTAGCGGGGGGGGATCCTACAATGAGCAGTTCTTC,CSARTSGGGSYNEQFF
TRBD1,TRBV7-9,.,TRBJ2-4,TGTGCCAGCAGTCGAACAGGGGGCGGCAAAAACATTCAGTACTTC,CASSRTGGGKNIQYF
.,TRBV30,.,TRBJ1-2,TGTGCCTGGAGTCTTTCCGGGAAAGGCGGCTACACCTTC,CAWSLSGKGGYTF
.,TRBV10-3,medium-sized,TRBJ1-5,TGTGCCATCAGCCGGGAGGGGGGCAATCAGCCCCAGCATTTT,CAISREGGNQPQHF
.,TRBV21-1,.,TRBJ2-3,TGTGCCAGCAGCAAAGCGCTGACGGCGGGGAGAGATACGCAGTATTTT,CASSKALTAGRDTQYF
.,TRBV28,.,TRBJ2-5,TGTGCCAGCAGTTCACCCGGGACATCGTACCAAGAGACCCAGTACTTC,CASSSPGTSYQETQYF
.,TRBV6-5,.,TRBJ2-5,TGTGCCACCTCTCGGCAGGGTCCTCTGGAGACCCAGTACTTC,CATSRQGPLETQYF
.,TRBV15,.,TRBJ2-2,TGTGCCACCAGCAGACTACTTAGCTCCCGGGAGCTGTTTTTT,CATSRLLSSRELFF
TRBD1,TRBV11-3,.,TRBJ1-1,TGTGCCAGCAGCACACAAGGGGGGACAGGGGGCGAAGCTTTCTTT,CASSTQGGTGGEAFF
TRBD1,TRBV5-1,.,TRBJ2-5,TGCGCCAGCAGCCCATCCCCGGGACAGGGAGGAGAGACCCAGTACTTC,CASSPSPGQGGETQYF
.,TRBV2,.,TRBJ2-5,TGTGCCAGCAGGAGGAACCAAGAGACCCAGTACTTC,CASRRNQETQYF
TRBD1,TRBV30,.,TRBJ2-7,TGTGCCTGGAGTGTAGATAGGGCCAGGGGGCGGGTGCAGTACTTC,CAWSVDRARGRVQYF
.,TRBV4-2,.,TRBJ2-7,TGTGCCAGCAGCCAAGGCGGTACCTCTCTTTACGAGCAGTACTTC,CASSQGGTSLYEQYF
.,TRBV4-1,.,TRBJ2-1,TGCGCCAGCAGCCAAGAGGAGAGATCGGCTCGCAATGAGCAGTTCTTC,CASSQEERSARNEQFF
.,TRBV7-3,few,TRBJ2-3,TGTGCCAGCAGCTTAAACTTCGGGAGCGGGCAGTATTTT,CASSLNFGSGQYF
TRBD1,TRBV4-1,.,TRBJ2-7,TGCGCCAGCAGCCAATCCGGGACAGGCTTGTACGAGCAGTACTTC,CASSQSGTGLYEQYF
TRBD1,TRBV19,.,TRBJ1-2,TGTGCCAGTACCAATCCGACAGGGTACGATGGCTACACCTTC,CASTNPTGYDGYTF
.,TRBV7-8,.,TRBJ2-2,TGTGCCAGCGTAAGAGTGACCCCTAGGACCGGGGAGCTGTTTTTT,CASVRVTPRTGELFF
.,TRBV2,.,TRBJ1-1,TGTGCCGAGGGGAGCGTGATGAACACTGAAGCTTTCTTT,CAEGSVMNTEAFF
.,TRBV18,.,TRBJ2-4,TGTGCCAGCTCACCTTCGACTCTTTCAATTCAGTACTTC,CASSPSTLSIQYF
.,TRBV6-5,few,TRBJ2-6,TGTGCCAGCAGTTTAGAGGGTACCAGGGGGGCCAACGTCCTGACTTTC,CASSLEGTRGANVLTF
.,TRBV29-1,.,TRBJ1-2,TGCAGCGTTGGTTCATGGGGGGATGGCTACACCTTC,CSVGSWGDGYTF
.,TRBV7-2,.,TRBJ1-2,TGTGCCAGCAGCTTAGAGCCCAGGGAGTTTGGCTACACCTTC,CASSLEPREFGYTF
.,TRBV10-1,.,TRBJ1-1,TGCGCCAGCAGTGAGGGAGACGGTGAAGCTTTCTTT,CASSEGDGEAFF
.,TRBV12-5,.,TRBJ1-1,TGTGCTAGTGGTTTCACAGGTAAAGCTTTGAACACTGAAGCTTTCTTT,CASGFTGKALNTEAFF
.,TRBV2,.,TRBJ1-1,TGTGCCAGCAGGGTGAGGGAGAACACTGAAGCTTTCTTT,CASRVRENTEAFF
.,TRBV6-6,.,TRBJ1-1,TGTGCCAGCAGTCCCCACCAGAACACTGAAGCTTTCTTT,CASSPHQNTEAFF
.,TRBV5-1,.,TRBJ2-1,TGCGCCAGCAGCTTGGTAGTGGCGGGTGAGCAGTTCTTC,CASSLVVAGEQFF